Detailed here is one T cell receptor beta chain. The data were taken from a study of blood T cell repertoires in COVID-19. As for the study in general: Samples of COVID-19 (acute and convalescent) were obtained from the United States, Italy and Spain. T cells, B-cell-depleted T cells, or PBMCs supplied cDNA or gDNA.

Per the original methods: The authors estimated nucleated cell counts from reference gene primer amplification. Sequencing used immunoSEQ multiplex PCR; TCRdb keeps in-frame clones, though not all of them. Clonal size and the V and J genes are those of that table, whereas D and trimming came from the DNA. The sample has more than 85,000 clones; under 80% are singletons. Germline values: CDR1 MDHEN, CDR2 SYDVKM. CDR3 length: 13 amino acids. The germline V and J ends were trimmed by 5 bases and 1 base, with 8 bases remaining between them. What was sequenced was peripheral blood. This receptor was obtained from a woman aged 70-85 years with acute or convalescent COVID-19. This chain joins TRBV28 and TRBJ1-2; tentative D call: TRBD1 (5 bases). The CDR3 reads CASSPQVNYGYTF. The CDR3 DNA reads TGTGCCAGCAGTCCACAGGTTAACTATGGCTACACCTTC.